This TCR beta chain was documented in a study of T cells expressing NK-cell markers. About the research overall: Sorted CD3+CD56-NKG2C+, CD3+CD56+NKG2C- and CD3+CD56+NKG2C+ T cells were the source of the TCR beta repertoires. Out of eight donors sequenced, seven tested HCMV-seropositive and the remaining one seronegative.

As the method of synthesis, 5'RACE template switching with UMIs yielded TCR beta cDNA. TCRdb re-called the 5' RACE reads and gives one entry per CDR3 protein, without DNA. This sample carries over 100,000 distinct CDR3 sequences, with around a sixth going to the ten biggest clones. On this clonotype itself: As yet, its antigen is unknown.

Study-wide results and limits: One observes that, in a few donors, these clonotypes were also the leading ones within the CD3+CD56-NKG2C+ fraction.

This CDR3 has 18 amino acids. Per germline, CDR1 LGHNA and CDR2 YSLEER. This clonotype was sampled from a woman aged 18-70 years in good health. The material sequenced was blood T cells: a sorted CD56 or NKG2C T cell subset, CD4+ or CD8+ T cells, or bulk PBMC T cells (not recorded which). V is TRBV4-3 and J is TRBJ1-2; TCRdb picks TRBD1, but there is no DNA to check that call. CDR3 loop: CASSQDPTPGQGNYGYTF.